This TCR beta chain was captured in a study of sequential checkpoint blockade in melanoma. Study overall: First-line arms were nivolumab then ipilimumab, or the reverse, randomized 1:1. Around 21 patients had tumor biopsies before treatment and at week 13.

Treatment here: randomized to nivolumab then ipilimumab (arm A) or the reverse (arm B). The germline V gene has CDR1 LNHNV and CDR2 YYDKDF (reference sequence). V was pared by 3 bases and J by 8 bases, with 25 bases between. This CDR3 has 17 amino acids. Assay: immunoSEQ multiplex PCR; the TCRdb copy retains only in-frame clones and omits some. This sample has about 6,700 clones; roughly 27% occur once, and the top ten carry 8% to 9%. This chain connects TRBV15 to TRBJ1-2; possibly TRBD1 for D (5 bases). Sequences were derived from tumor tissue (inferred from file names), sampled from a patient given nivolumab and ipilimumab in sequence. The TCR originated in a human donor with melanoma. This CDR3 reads CATSRHPPGRREEGYTF. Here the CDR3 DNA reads TGTGCCACCAGCAGGCATCCCCCGGGACGTCGGGAGGAGGGCTACACCTTC.